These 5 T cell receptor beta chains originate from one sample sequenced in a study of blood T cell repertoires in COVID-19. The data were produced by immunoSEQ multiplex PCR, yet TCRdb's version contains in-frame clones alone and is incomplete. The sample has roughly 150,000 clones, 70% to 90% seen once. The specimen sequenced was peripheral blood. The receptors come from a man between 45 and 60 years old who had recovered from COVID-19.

DNA for the CDR3: TGTGCCAGCAGCTTTTCTGTCGGGGACAGGGGGGGAAATGAGCAGTTCTTC. Translated: CASSFSVGDRGGNEQFF. This rearrangement joins TRBV11-2 to TRBJ2-1, with TRBD1 matching 11 bases. V was pared by 3 bases and J by 7 bases, with 11 bases of the junction left unmatched. CDR3 length: 17 residues. The V gene's germline CDR1 is SGHAT and CDR2 FQNNGV.

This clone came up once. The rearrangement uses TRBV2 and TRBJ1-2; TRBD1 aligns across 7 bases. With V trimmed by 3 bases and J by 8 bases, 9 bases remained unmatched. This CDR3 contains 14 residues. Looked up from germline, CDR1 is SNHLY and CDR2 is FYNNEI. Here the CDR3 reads CASSDRGSRGGYTF. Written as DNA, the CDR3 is TGTGCCAGCAGTGACAGGGGGTCACGAGGCGGCTACACCTTC.

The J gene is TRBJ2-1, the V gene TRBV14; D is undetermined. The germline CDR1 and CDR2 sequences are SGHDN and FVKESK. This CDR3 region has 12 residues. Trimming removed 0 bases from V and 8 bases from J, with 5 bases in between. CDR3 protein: CASSQDSYEQFF. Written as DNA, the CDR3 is TGTGCCAGCAGCCAAGATTCGTATGAGCAGTTCTTC.

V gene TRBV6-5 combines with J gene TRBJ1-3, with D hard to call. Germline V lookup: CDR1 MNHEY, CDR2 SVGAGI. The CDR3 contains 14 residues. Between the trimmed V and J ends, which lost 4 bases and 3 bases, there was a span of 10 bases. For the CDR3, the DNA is TGTGCCAGCAGTTTCGGGAATCGTGGAAACACCATATATTTT. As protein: CASSFGNRGNTIYF.

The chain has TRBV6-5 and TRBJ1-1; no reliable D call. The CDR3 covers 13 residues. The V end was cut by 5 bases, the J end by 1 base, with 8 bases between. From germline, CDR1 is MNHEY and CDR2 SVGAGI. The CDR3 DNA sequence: TGTGCCAGCAGTATAGATGGGAACACTGAAGCTTTCTTT. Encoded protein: CASSIDGNTEAFF.